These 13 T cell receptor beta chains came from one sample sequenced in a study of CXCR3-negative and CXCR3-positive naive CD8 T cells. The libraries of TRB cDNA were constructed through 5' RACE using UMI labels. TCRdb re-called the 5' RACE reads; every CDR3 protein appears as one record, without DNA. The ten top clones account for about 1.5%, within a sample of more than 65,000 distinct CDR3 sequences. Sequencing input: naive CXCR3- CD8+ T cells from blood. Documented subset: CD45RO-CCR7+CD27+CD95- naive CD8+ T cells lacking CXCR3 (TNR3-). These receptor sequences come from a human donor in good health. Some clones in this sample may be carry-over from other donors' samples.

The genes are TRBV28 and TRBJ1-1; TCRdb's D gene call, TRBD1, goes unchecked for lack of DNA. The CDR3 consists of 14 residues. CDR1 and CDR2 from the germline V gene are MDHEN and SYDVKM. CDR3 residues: CASSLGQGTTEAFF.

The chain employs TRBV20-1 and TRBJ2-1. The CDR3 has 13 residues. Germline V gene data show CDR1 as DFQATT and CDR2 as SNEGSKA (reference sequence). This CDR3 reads CSAHTSSYNEQFF.

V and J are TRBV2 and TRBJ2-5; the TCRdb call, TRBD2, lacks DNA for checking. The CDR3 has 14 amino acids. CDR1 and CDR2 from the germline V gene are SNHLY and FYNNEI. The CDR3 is CASARPQYQETQYF.

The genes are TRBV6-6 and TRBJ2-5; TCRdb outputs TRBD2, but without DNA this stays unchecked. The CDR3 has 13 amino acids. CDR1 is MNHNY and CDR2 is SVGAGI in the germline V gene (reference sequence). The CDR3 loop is CASSNSGQETQYF.

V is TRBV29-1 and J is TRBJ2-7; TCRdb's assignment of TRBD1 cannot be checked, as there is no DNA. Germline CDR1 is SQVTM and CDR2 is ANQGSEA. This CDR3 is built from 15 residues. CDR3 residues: CSVERGDRPPYEQYF.

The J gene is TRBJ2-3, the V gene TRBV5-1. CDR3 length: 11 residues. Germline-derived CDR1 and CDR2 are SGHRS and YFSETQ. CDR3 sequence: CASIGSDTQYF.

CDR3: CASSFRPTGELFF. V and J are TRBV28 and TRBJ2-2. This CDR3 is 13 amino acids long. Germline V CDR1 and CDR2: MDHEN, SYDVKM.

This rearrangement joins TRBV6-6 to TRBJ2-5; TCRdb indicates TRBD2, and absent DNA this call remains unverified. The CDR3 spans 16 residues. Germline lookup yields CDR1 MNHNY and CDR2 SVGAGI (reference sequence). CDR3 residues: CASSSALAGGGETQYF.

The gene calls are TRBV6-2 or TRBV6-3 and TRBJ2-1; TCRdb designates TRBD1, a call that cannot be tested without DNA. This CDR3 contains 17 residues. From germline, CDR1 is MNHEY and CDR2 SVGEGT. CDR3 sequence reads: CASSWDLAGGLTGEQFF.

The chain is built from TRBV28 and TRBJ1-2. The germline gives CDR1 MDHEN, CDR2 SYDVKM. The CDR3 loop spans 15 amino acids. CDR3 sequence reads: CASSLILGANYGYTF.

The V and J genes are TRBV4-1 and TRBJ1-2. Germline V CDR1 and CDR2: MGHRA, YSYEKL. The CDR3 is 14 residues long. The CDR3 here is CASSQVVGSYGYTF.

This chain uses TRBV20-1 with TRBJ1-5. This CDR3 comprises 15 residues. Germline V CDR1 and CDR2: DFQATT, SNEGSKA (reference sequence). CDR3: CSARDQHWENQPQHF.

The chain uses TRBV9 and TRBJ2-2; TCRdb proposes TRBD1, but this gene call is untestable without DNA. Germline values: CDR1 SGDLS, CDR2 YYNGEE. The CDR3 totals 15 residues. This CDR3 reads CASSPTGTATGELFF.